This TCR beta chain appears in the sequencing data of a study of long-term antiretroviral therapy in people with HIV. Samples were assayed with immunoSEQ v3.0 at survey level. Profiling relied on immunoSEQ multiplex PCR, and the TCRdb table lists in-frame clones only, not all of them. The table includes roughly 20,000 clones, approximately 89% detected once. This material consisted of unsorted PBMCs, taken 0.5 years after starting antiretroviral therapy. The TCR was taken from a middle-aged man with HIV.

CDR3 loop: CASSLEGGDYNEQFF. In DNA form, the CDR3 reads TGTGCCAGCAGCTTAGAAGGGGGAGACTACAATGAGCAGTTCTTC. J is TRBJ2-1 and V is TRBV7-8; the D gene is possibly TRBD1 (6 bases). CDR1 SGHVS and CDR2 FQNEAQ come from the germline V gene. This CDR3 contains 15 residues. V lost 1 base, J lost 3 bases, and 10 bases lay in between.